This passage covers 5 T cell receptor beta chains from one sample sequenced in a study of cytomegalovirus exposure and HLA in healthy donors. The PCR was carried out with 60 Vbeta primers and 13 Jbeta primers. TCRdb's copy holds only in-frame clones and misses some; the assay was immunoSEQ multiplex PCR. The repertoire holds about 120,000 clones, with about 76% as singletons. The sequencing sample was made of PBMCs. All receptors come from a woman in her thirties in good health and CMV-seronegative.

This clone was found once. This chain connects TRBV6-6 to TRBJ2-7; 12 bases fit TRBD1. The trim removed 1 base at V and 5 bases at J, leaving 3 bases unmatched. The CDR3 spans 15 residues. Per the germline V gene, CDR1 is MNHNY and CDR2 is SVGAGI (reference sequence). This chain's CDR3 is CASSYWDRGLDEQYF. The CDR3 bases are TGTGCCAGCAGTTACTGGGACAGGGGGCTCGACGAGCAGTACTTC.

The chain uses TRBV7-8 and TRBJ2-1; maybe TRBD2 (5 bases). CDR1 is SGHVS, CDR2 FQNEAQ, per germline. V dropped 1 base and J dropped 2 bases, with 15 bases sitting between them. CDR3 length: 17 residues. CDR3 sequence: CASSLEVVRETYNEQFF. The CDR3 DNA reads TGTGCCAGCAGCTTAGAAGTTGTAAGGGAGACCTACAATGAGCAGTTCTTC.

This clone was observed a single time. In DNA, the CDR3 is TGTGCCAGCAGCGGGCGAGTAGCGGGAGAGTCGACCGGGGAGCTGTTTTTT. It yields the protein CASSGRVAGESTGELFF. J is TRBJ2-2 and V is TRBV7-8; 9 bases match TRBD2. CDR1 is SGHVS, CDR2 FQNEAQ, per germline. CDR3 length equals 17 residues. V was clipped by 5 bases and J by 5 bases; unmatched bases: 12.

J is TRBJ2-7 and V is TRBV7-9; 8 bases are a match to TRBD2. Germline V lookup: CDR1 SEHNR, CDR2 FQNEAQ (reference sequence). J gave up 3 bases and V 5 bases, and 6 bases lay outside the gene matches. This CDR3 comprises 14 residues. The CDR3 DNA follows: TGTGCCAGCAGCCCCGGGGGACTAGACTACGAGCAGTACTTC. Translation: CASSPGGLDYEQYF.

This chain uses TRBV7-3 with TRBJ2-5; tentative D call: TRBD2 (6 bases). The J call is uncertain, as TRBJ2-7 better fits the DNA end. This CDR3 is built from 14 residues. Germline V gives CDR1 SGHTA, CDR2 FQGTGA. CDR3 sequence: CASSVGGNSYEQYF. The CDR3 bases are TGTGCCAGCAGCGTGGGAGGAAACTCCTACGAGCAGTACTTC.